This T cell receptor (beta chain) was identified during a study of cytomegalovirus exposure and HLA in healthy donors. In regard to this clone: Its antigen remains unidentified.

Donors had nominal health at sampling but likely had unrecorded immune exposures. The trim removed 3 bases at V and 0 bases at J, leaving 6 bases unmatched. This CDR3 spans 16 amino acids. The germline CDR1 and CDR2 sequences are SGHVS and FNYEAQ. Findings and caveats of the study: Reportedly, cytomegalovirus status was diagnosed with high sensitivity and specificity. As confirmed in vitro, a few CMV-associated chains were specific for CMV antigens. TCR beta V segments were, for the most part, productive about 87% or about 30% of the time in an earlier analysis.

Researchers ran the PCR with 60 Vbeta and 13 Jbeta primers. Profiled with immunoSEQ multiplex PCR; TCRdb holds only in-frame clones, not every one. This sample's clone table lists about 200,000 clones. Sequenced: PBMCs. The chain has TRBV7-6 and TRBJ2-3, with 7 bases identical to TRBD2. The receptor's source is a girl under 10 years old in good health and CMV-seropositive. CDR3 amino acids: CASSFSGGYSTDTQYF. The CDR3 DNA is TGTGCCAGCAGCTTTTCGGGAGGATACAGCACAGATACGCAGTATTTT.